This TCR beta chain was found in a study of blood T cell repertoires in COVID-19. In the source study's methods: Amplification of reference gene primers provided the estimated nucleated cell counts. Profiled with immunoSEQ multiplex PCR; TCRdb holds only in-frame clones, not every one. V, J and clone size were drawn from that table, and D and trimming were deduced from the DNA. Counted here are 150,000 to 200,000 clones, approximately 86% occurring once; the ten biggest clones make up 6.5% to 9%. J was trimmed by 5 bases and V by 0 bases; bases with no gene match: 7. The CDR3 is 15 residues long. Germline-derived CDR1 and CDR2 are SGHRS and YFSETQ.

This clonotype originated in a woman in her thirties or forties with COVID-19, enrolled during active disease. Sequencing was carried out using peripheral blood. The chain uses TRBV5-1 and TRBJ2-7; 8 bases agree with TRBD2. CDR3 bases: TGCGCCAGCAGCTTGGAGTCGGGAGGGCCTAACGAGCAGTACTTC. It translates to CASSLESGGPNEQYF. The complete variable domain, with remaining parts taken from reference TRBV5-1 and TRBJ2-7, reads KAGVTQTPRYLIKTRGQQVTLSCSPISGHRSVSWYQQTPGQGLQFLFEYFSETQRNKGNFPGRFSGRQFSNSRSEMNVSTLELGDSALYLCASSLESGGPNEQYFGPGTRLTVT.